These 32 T cell receptor beta chains share one sample of origin, sequenced in a study of shared clonotypes between healthy human individuals. Profiling relied on immunoSEQ multiplex PCR, and the TCRdb table lists in-frame clones only, not all of them. The table shows 1.4 million or so clones, with 98% occurring only once. Sequenced sample: naive CD4+ T cells sorted from blood. The subset is: CD45RA+ positively selected. The receptors derive from a man aged 30 to 45 in good health.

J is TRBJ2-7 and V is TRBV5-1; 7 bases align to TRBD2. The CDR3 is 15 residues long. The trim removed 0 bases at V and 2 bases at J, leaving 5 bases unmatched. Germline V lookup: CDR1 SGHRS, CDR2 YFSETQ. The CDR3 spells CASSLGGDYPYEQYF. The CDR3 region has the DNA TGCGCCAGCAGCTTGGGTGGGGACTATCCCTACGAGCAGTACTTC. The full variable domain, completed using reference TRBV5-1 and TRBJ2-7, is KAGVTQTPRYLIKTRGQQVTLSCSPISGHRSVSWYQQTPGQGLQFLFEYFSETQRNKGNFPGRFSGRQFSNSRSEMNVSTLELGDSALYLCASSLGGDYPYEQYFGPGTRLTVT.

In its sample, this clone was seen once. V gene TRBV6-4 combines with J gene TRBJ2-7, with TRBD1 matching 8 bases. Germline V gene lookup returns CDR1 MRHNA and CDR2 SNTAGT. J lost 1 base, V lost 2 bases, and 10 bases had no gene match. This CDR3 is 17 amino acids long. DNA of the CDR3: TGTGCCAGCAGTGACGATGAGAGCCGGGACAGGTCCTACGAGCAGTACTTC. It translates to CASSDDESRDRSYEQYF.

The V call is TRBV28, the J call TRBJ1-5, with TRBD1 as a possible D gene (5 bases). This CDR3 spans 11 amino acids. CDR1 and CDR2 (germline): MDHEN, SYDVKM. The V end lost 7 bases, the J end lost 6 bases, and 7 bases lay between the germline ends. For the CDR3, the DNA is TGTGCCAGCATGGGGACTCAGCCCCAGCATTTT. Its protein product is CASMGTQPQHF.

A remark on this clone: Different DNA sequences within this sample yield the same CDR3. This chain connects TRBV11-3 to TRBJ2-3; maybe TRBD1 (6 bases). This CDR3 has 14 residues. V lost 1 base to trimming and J lost 3 bases, with 8 bases between them. The germline V gene has CDR1 SGHNT and CDR2 YENEEA. The CDR3 DNA sequence: TGTGCCAGCAGCTTAGCTAGGGGGACAGATACGCAGTATTTT. Translation gives CASSLARGTDTQYF.

As for this clone: This specimen includes other DNA sequences encoding the same CDR3. V usage is TRBV19 and J usage is TRBJ1-2, with 8 bases that match TRBD1. Germline values: CDR1 LNHDA, CDR2 SQIVND (reference sequence). J gave up 8 bases and V 4 bases, and 6 bases lay outside the gene matches. This CDR3 has 13 residues. CDR3 loop: CASSTRTGLGYTF. The CDR3 nucleotides read TGTGCCAGTAGTACACGGACAGGGCTAGGCTACACCTTC.

The chain employs TRBV14 and TRBJ2-5; possible D gene TRBD2, 6 bases. In germline, CDR1 is SGHDN, CDR2 FVKESK. Trimming removed 1 base from V and 3 bases from J, with 18 bases in between. This CDR3 contains 17 residues. CDR3: CASSQAGGPPGEETQYF. The CDR3 coding sequence is TGTGCCAGCAGCCAAGCCGGGGGACCACCGGGAGAAGAGACCCAGTACTTC.

The chain recombines TRBV5-1 with TRBJ2-7; TRBD1 is a possible D gene (6 bases). The CDR3 extends over 17 amino acids. Trimming cost V 3 bases and J 3 bases, with 22 bases left between them. Germline CDR1 is SGHRS and CDR2 is YFSETQ. CDR3 residues: CASSSPLNTQGYYEQYF. The CDR3 nucleotides are TGCGCCAGCAGCTCACCACTAAATACACAGGGATACTACGAGCAGTACTTC.

This chain joins TRBV11-3 and TRBJ2-5, with a tentative D call TRBD2 (7 bases). The CDR3 runs to 14 residues. The germline V gene has CDR1 SGHNT and CDR2 YENEEA. Trimming left V 6 bases short and J 3 bases short, with 14 bases between. CDR3 sequence (DNA): TGTGCCAGCAGTTTTGGAGGGGGGGAAGAGACCCAGTACTTC. It yields the protein CASSFGGGEETQYF.

The V and J genes are TRBV11-2 and TRBJ2-7; TRBD1 matches 7 bases. Trimming at V came to 5 bases and at J to 7 bases, leaving 11 bases not matched to a gene. CDR3 length equals 14 residues. Germline loops: CDR1 SGHAT, CDR2 FQNNGV. CDR3 coding DNA: TGTGCCAGCAGCCTCTTGGCAGGGGGTAAAGAGCAGTACTTC. Amino acid sequence: CASSLLAGGKEQYF.

A word on this clone: The identical CDR3 is also encoded by other nucleotide sequences in the sample. The chain carries TRBV11-2 and TRBJ2-6, with D hard to call. Looked up from germline, CDR1 is SGHAT and CDR2 is FQNNGV. Deletions cut 2 bases from V and 4 bases from J, with 6 bases between. The CDR3 has 14 amino acids. The chain's CDR3 is CASSLLSGANVLTF. The CDR3 DNA follows: TGTGCCAGCAGCTTATTATCAGGGGCCAACGTCCTGACTTTC.

The chain uses TRBV27 and TRBJ1-5; 7 bases line up with TRBD1. This CDR3 spans 14 amino acids. Germline assignment: CDR1 MNHEY and CDR2 SMNVEV (reference sequence). J gave up 0 bases and V 8 bases, and 4 bases lay outside the gene matches. The CDR3 DNA sequence: TGTGCCAGCGGTACAGGGGATAGCAATCAGCCCCAGCATTTT. Its protein product is CASGTGDSNQPQHF.

The V gene is TRBV7-9, the J gene TRBJ1-1, with D tentatively TRBD1 (5 bases). CDR1 is SEHNR and CDR2 is FQNEAQ in the germline V gene (reference sequence). CDR3 length: 13 amino acids. V gave up 5 bases and J gave up 2 bases, with 9 bases separating them. The CDR3 sequence: CASSETVNTEAFF. Here the CDR3 DNA reads TGTGCCAGCAGCGAGACAGTAAACACTGAAGCTTTCTTT.

The chain carries TRBV19 and TRBJ2-1; 9 bases align to TRBD1. The CDR3 is 19 residues long. CDR1 is LNHDA and CDR2 is SQIVND in the germline V gene (reference sequence). Unmatched junction bases numbered 18, after V lost 3 bases and J lost 6 bases. The CDR3 region is CASSIVIIGGTGFTNEQFF. Here the CDR3 DNA reads TGTGCCAGTAGTATTGTGATCATCGGCGGGACAGGGTTTACCAATGAGCAGTTCTTC.

The chain employs TRBV5-1 and TRBJ1-5; D unclear. V shed 0 bases and J shed 6 bases, with 13 bases lying between them. The V gene's germline CDR1 is SGHRS and CDR2 YFSETQ. The CDR3 covers 15 residues. CDR3 DNA: TGCGCCAGCAGCTTGGCGGCGGTGGAGGGTCAGCCCCAGCATTTT. It translates to CASSLAAVEGQPQHF.

The V gene is TRBV4-3, the J gene TRBJ2-7; TRBD1 aligns across 8 bases. This CDR3 has 14 amino acids. With 0 bases clipped from V and 5 bases from J, the junction kept 3 bases outside the gene matches. The V gene's germline CDR1 is LGHNA and CDR2 YSLEER. This CDR3 is CASSQETGQDEQYF. The CDR3 bases are TGCGCCAGCAGCCAAGAGACGGGACAGGACGAGCAGTACTTC.

The table lists this clone with a count of one. The rearrangement joins TRBV19 to TRBJ1-1, with 7 bases that match TRBD1. Germline loops: CDR1 LNHDA, CDR2 SQIVND (reference sequence). The CDR3 extends over 15 amino acids. J gave up 0 bases and V 6 bases, and 7 bases lay outside the gene matches. In DNA, the CDR3 is TGTGCCAGTAGGATTAGGACAGGTTTGAACACTGAAGCTTTCTTT. Translation: CASRIRTGLNTEAFF.

This clone was seen only once. Other DNA sequences in the sample encode the same CDR3. The chain joins TRBV7-8 to TRBJ2-7, with D unresolved. In germline, CDR1 is SGHVS, CDR2 FQNEAQ. The length of the CDR3 is 12 residues. V lost 5 bases and J 0 bases, leaving 5 bases between the germline ends. The CDR3 region has the DNA TGTGCCAGCAGCCAGAGCTCCTACGAGCAGTACTTC. Encoded protein: CASSQSSYEQYF.

The V gene is TRBV11-3, the J gene TRBJ2-7; D possibly matches TRBD1 or TRBD2 (5 bases each). Between the trimmed V and J ends, which lost 5 bases and 3 bases, there was a span of 17 bases. Germline V lookup: CDR1 SGHNT, CDR2 YENEEA. CDR3 size: 15 residues. The CDR3 spells CASSHSGTPDYEQYF. CDR3 DNA: TGTGCCAGCAGCCACTCCGGGACCCCCGACTACGAGCAGTACTTC.

CDR3 DNA sequence: TGTGCCAGCAGTTTTTTGTCAACTAATGAAAAACTGTTTTTT. It specifies CASSFLSTNEKLFF. The chain is built from TRBV27 and TRBJ1-4, with D hard to call. The CDR3 is made up of 14 amino acids. V was pared by 3 bases and J by 0 bases, with 5 bases between. Germline loops: CDR1 MNHEY, CDR2 SMNVEV (reference sequence).

The CDR3 here is CSVEGVENGVNEKLFF. The CDR3 DNA sequence: TGCAGCGTTGAAGGTGTGGAGAATGGCGTTAATGAAAAACTGTTTTTT. The chain joins TRBV29-1 to TRBJ1-4; D ambiguous. V lost 1 base, J lost 4 bases, and 16 bases lay in between. Germline V gives CDR1 SQVTM, CDR2 ANQGSEA. The CDR3 contains 16 residues.

This clone was observed once. The chain couples TRBV5-4 to TRBJ2-7; 7 bases are shared with TRBD2. Trimming removed 2 bases from V and 4 bases from J; junction bases left unmatched: 9. Germline CDR1 and CDR2: SGHNT and YYREEE (reference sequence). The CDR3 is 15 residues long. CDR3 bases: TGTGCCAGCAGCTTAGAGGGAGGGGACCATTACGAGCAGTACTTC. Amino acids: CASSLEGGDHYEQYF.

This chain joins TRBV5-1 and TRBJ2-1; weak D call: TRBD1 (6 bases). This CDR3 comprises 16 residues. Germline CDR1 reads SGHRS; CDR2 reads YFSETQ. V shed 4 bases and J shed 8 bases, with 22 bases lying between them. In DNA form, the CDR3 reads TGCGCCAGCAGCCGTACAGGGCCCCAGAATCTTGATGAGCAGTTCTTC. Amino acids: CASSRTGPQNLDEQFF.

CDR3 nucleotides: TGCGCCAGCAGCCCCAATGGGGGCGCATCCACCGGGGAGCTGTTTTTT. Its translation: CASSPNGGASTGELFF. This chain links TRBV5-1 with TRBJ2-2; a weak D match, TRBD1 (6 bases). V was shortened by 4 bases and J by 4 bases, with 17 bases between the two germline ends. Germline V CDR1 and CDR2: SGHRS, YFSETQ. The CDR3 is 16 amino acids.

This rearrangement joins TRBV5-1 to TRBJ2-2; possibly TRBD1 or TRBD2 for D (5 bases each). Trimming removed 1 base from V and 8 bases from J, with 12 bases in between. The germline V gene encodes CDR1 SGHRS and CDR2 YFSETQ. This CDR3 has 14 residues. CDR3 sequence (DNA): TGCGCCAGCAGCTTGATGGGGACGGCTGGGGAGCTGTTTTTT. Translating it yields CASSLMGTAGELFF.

The chain combines TRBV29-1 with TRBJ2-5; TRBD2 matches 8 bases. Germline CDR1 is SQVTM and CDR2 is ANQGSEA. The CDR3 contains 15 residues. Trimming removed 2 bases from V and 1 base from J; junction bases left unmatched: 6. CDR3 sequence (DNA): TGCAGCGTTGAATGGGGCGGGAGGTTCCAAGAGACCCAGTACTTC. It codes for CSVEWGGRFQETQYF.

The chain carries TRBV28 and TRBJ1-1; D remains unclear. The V end lost 3 bases, the J end lost 8 bases, and 13 bases lay between the germline ends. Germline assignment: CDR1 MDHEN and CDR2 SYDVKM. The CDR3 contains 13 residues. CDR3 sequence (DNA): TGTGCCAGCAGTTTCTCCTGGTTACTAGAAGCTTTCTTT. Encoded protein: CASSFSWLLEAFF.

The chain is built from TRBV28 and TRBJ1-1, with D tentatively TRBD1 (6 bases). The CDR3 contains 15 residues. V lost 6 bases and J 0 bases, leaving 14 bases between the germline ends. CDR1 and CDR2 (germline): MDHEN, SYDVKM. The CDR3 DNA reads TGTGCCAGCAGCCGTCATCAGGGGTTGAACACTGAAGCTTTCTTT. Its protein is CASSRHQGLNTEAFF.

The V and J genes are TRBV30 and TRBJ1-2; maybe TRBD1 (6 bases). The ends were cut back, 3 bases at V and 7 bases at J, with 12 bases in the middle. The CDR3 has 12 residues. Per germline, CDR1 GTSNPN and CDR2 SVGIG (reference sequence). The DNA for the CDR3 is TGTGCCTGGAGGGACAGTCGACTTGGCTACACCTTC. It codes for CAWRDSRLGYTF.

The chain couples TRBV21-1 to TRBJ2-3; the table's D gene call, TRBD2, was not cross checked with the DNA. TRBV21-1 is described as a pseudogene. CDR3 length: 18 residues. The chain's CDR3 is CASSKGGGRAGLTDTQYF. The CDR3 coding sequence is TGTGCCAGCAGCAAAGGAGGCGGAAGGGCGGGTCTGACAGATACGCAGTATTTT.

V and J are TRBV9 and TRBJ2-1, with 14 nucleotides matching TRBD2. Germline V CDR1 and CDR2: SGDLS, YYNGEE. The CDR3 is 16 amino acids. The V gene end was trimmed by 4 bases and the J gene end by 7 bases; junction bases not matched to a gene: 7. The CDR3 spells CASSPWTSGRLNEQFF. In nucleotides, the CDR3 is TGTGCCAGCAGCCCCTGGACTAGCGGGAGGTTAAATGAGCAGTTCTTC.

The table lists this clone with a count of one. The V gene is TRBV5-4, the J gene TRBJ1-4; the match to TRBD1 covers 10 bases. Looked up from germline, CDR1 is SGHNT and CDR2 is YYREEE (reference sequence). J was trimmed by 6 bases and V by 2 bases; bases with no gene match: 1. The CDR3 totals 14 residues. The CDR3 reads CASSLGTGDEKLFF. Written as DNA, the CDR3 is TGTGCCAGCAGCTTAGGGACAGGGGATGAAAAACTGTTTTTT.

On this clone: Distinct nucleotide sequences in the sample also encode this CDR3. This chain uses TRBV28 with TRBJ1-2; TRBD1 might be the D (5 bases). Germline CDR1 and CDR2: MDHEN and SYDVKM. This CDR3 contains 14 residues. V lost 3 bases, J lost 0 bases, and 8 bases lay in between. The DNA for the CDR3 is TGTGCCAGCAGTTTGGTGACAGCTAACTATGGCTACACCTTC. Its translation is CASSLVTANYGYTF.